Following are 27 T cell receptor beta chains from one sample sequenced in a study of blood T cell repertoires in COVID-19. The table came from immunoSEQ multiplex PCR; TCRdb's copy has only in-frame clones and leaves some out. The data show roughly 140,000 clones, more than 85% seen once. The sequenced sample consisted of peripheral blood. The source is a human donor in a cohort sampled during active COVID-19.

CDR3 in amino acids: CSAIGLAGASRTGELFF. Here the CDR3 DNA reads TGCAGCGCGATAGGACTAGCGGGGGCCTCGCGGACCGGGGAGCTGTTTTTT. This chain uses TRBV29-1 with TRBJ2-2; 13 bases agree with TRBD2. The V gene end was trimmed by 7 bases and the J gene end by 5 bases; junction bases not matched to a gene: 13. This CDR3 comprises 17 residues. CDR1 and CDR2 from the germline V gene are SQVTM and ANQGSEA.

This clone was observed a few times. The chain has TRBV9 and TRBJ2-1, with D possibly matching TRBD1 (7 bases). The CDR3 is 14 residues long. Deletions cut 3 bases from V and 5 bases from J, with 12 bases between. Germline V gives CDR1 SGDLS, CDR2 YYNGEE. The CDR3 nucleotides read TGTGCCAGCAGCGAGGAGGGGGCGGACAATGAGCAGTTCTTC. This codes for CASSEEGADNEQFF.

The CDR3 DNA reads TGTGCCAGCAGTCGTCAGGGGACCTCCCGCTACACCTTC. Translating it yields CASSRQGTSRYTF. The chain carries TRBV6-5 and TRBJ1-2; a weak D match, TRBD1 (6 bases). The V end lost 5 bases, the J end lost 9 bases, and 16 bases lay between the germline ends. The CDR3 consists of 13 residues. CDR1 is MNHEY and CDR2 is SVGAGI in the germline V gene.

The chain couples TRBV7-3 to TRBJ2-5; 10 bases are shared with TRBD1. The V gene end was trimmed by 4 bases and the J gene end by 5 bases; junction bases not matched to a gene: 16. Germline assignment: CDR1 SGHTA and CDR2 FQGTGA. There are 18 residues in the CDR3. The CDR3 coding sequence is TGTGCCAGCAGCTCCTGGGCGGGACAGGGGTATTCTTTGGAGACCCAGTACTTC. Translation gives CASSSWAGQGYSLETQYF.

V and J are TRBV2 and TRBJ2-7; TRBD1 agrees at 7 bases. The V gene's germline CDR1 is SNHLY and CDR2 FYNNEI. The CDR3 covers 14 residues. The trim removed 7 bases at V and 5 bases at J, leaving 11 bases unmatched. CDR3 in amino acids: CASTLGDSYNEQYF. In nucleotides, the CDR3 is TGTGCCAGCACGCTGGGGGACAGTTACAACGAGCAGTACTTC.

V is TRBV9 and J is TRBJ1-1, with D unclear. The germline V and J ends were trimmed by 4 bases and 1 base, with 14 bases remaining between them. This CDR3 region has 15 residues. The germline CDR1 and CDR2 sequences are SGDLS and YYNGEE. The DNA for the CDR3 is TGTGCCAGCAGCCCTCGAGGAGGGAAGAACACTGAAGCTTTCTTT. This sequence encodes CASSPRGGKNTEAFF.

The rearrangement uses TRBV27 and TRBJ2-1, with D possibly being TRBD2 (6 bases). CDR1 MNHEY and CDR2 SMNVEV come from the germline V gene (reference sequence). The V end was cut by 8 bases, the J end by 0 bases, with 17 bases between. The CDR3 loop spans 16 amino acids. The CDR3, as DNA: TGTGCCAGCGCGGGATCCCTAGCGCGCTCCTACAATGAGCAGTTCTTC. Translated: CASAGSLARSYNEQFF.

The CDR3 is CASSSQVTEQFF. CDR3 bases: TGTGCCAGCAGTTCACAGGTAACTGAGCAGTTCTTC. This rearrangement joins TRBV12-3 or TRBV12-4 to TRBJ2-1; D perhaps matches TRBD1 (5 bases). V lost 4 bases to trimming and J lost 9 bases, with 10 bases between them. CDR3 length equals 12 residues.

CDR3 sequence: CASSSDRDRGQPQHF. The CDR3 nucleotides read TGTGCCAGCAGCTCCGACCGGGACAGGGGCCAGCCCCAGCATTTT. V and J are TRBV9 and TRBJ1-5; 10 bases are shared with TRBD1. With 4 bases clipped from V and 7 bases from J, the junction kept 8 bases outside the gene matches. This CDR3 region has 15 residues. Germline V lookup: CDR1 SGDLS, CDR2 YYNGEE.

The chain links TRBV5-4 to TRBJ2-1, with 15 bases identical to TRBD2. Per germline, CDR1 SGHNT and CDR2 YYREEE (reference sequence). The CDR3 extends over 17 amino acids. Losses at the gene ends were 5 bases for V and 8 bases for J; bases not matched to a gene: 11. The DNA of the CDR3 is TGTGCCAGCAGTTACTTACTAGGACTAGCGGGAGGGCATGAGCAGTTCTTC. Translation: CASSYLLGLAGGHEQFF.

Written as DNA, the CDR3 is TGTGCCAGCAGTTACTCGGCTAGCGGGTCCCTCTACGAGCAGTACTTC. The encoded protein is CASSYSASGSLYEQYF. The chain has TRBV6-5 and TRBJ2-7; 8 positions match TRBD2. CDR1 and CDR2 (germline): MNHEY, SVGAGI. Germline trimming cut 0 bases from V and 3 bases from J; bases unmatched to any gene: 7. This CDR3 spans 16 amino acids.

The CDR3 DNA follows: TGTGCCAGCAGCTTCCCGACAGGATATGCAACTAATGAAAAACTGTTTTTT. Amino acids: CASSFPTGYATNEKLFF. The V and J genes are TRBV11-2 and TRBJ1-4; D perhaps matches TRBD1 (6 bases). Germline assignment: CDR1 SGHAT and CDR2 FQNNGV. The CDR3 totals 17 residues. V lost 3 bases and J 0 bases, leaving 14 bases between the germline ends. Full variable domain (remainder filled in from reference TRBV11-2 and TRBJ1-4): EAGVAQSPRYKIIEKRQSVAFWCNPISGHATLYWYQQILGQGPKLLIQFQNNGVVDDSQLPKDRFSAERLKGVDSTLKIQPAKLEDSAVYLCASSFPTGYATNEKLFFGSGTQLSVL.

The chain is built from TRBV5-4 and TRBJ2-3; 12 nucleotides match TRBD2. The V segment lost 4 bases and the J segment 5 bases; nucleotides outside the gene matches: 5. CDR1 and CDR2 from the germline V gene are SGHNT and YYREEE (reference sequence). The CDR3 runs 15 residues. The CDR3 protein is CASSPGGLAGDTQYF. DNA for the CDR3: TGTGCCAGCAGCCCTGGGGGACTAGCGGGAGATACGCAGTATTTT.

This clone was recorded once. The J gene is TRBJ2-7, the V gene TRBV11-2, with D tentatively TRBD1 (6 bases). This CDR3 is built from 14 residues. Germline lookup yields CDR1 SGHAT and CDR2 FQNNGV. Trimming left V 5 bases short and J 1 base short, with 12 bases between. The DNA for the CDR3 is TGTGCCAGCAGCCCGGACAGATATTCCTACGAGCAGTACTTC. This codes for CASSPDRYSYEQYF.

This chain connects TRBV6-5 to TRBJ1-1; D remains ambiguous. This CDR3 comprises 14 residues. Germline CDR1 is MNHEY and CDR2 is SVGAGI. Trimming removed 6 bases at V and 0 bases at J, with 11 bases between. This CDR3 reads CASSPDTLNTEAFF. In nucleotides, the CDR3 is TGTGCCAGCAGCCCAGACACATTGAACACTGAAGCTTTCTTT.

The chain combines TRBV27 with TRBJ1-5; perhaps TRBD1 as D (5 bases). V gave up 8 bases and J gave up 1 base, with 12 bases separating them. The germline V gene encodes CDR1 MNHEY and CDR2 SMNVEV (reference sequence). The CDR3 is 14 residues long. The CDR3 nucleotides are TGTGCCAGCTCCCGCGGGGGAAGCAATCAGCCCCAGCATTTT. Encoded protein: CASSRGGSNQPQHF.

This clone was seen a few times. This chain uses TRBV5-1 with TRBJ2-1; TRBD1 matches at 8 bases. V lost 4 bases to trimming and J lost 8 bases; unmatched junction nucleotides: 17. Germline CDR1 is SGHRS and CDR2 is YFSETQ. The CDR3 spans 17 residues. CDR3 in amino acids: CASSPRMRQGKVDEQFF. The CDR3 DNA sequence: TGCGCCAGCAGCCCAAGGATGAGACAGGGGAAGGTGGATGAGCAGTTCTTC.

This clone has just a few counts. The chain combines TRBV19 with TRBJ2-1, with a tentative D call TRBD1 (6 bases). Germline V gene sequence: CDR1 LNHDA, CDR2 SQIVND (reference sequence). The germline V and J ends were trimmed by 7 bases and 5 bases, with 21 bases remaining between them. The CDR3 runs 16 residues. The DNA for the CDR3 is TGTGCCAGTACCCCCGATAAGGGACGGGACAACAATGAGCAGTTCTTC. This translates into CASTPDKGRDNNEQFF.

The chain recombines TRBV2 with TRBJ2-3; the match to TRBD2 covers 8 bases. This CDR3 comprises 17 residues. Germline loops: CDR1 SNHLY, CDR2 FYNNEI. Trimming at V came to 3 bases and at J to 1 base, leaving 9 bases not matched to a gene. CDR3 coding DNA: TGTGCCAGCAGTGATTTGTCAGCGGGAGTGGGCACAGATACGCAGTATTTT. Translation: CASSDLSAGVGTDTQYF.

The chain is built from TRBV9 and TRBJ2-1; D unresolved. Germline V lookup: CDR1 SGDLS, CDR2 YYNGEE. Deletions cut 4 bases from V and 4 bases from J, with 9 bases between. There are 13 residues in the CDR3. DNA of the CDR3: TGTGCCAGCAGCCGGAGCGTTTACAATGAGCAGTTCTTC. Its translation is CASSRSVYNEQFF.

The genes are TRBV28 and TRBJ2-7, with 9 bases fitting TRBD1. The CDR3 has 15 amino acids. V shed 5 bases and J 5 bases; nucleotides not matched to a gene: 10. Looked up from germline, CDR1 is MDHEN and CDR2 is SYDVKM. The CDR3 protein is CASSTAGTGINEQYF. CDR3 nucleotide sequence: TGTGCCAGCAGTACCGCCGGGACAGGGATCAACGAGCAGTACTTC.

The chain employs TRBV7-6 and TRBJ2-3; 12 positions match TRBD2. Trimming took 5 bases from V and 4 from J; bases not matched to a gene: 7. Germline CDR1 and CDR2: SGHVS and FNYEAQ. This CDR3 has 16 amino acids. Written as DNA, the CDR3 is TGTGCCAGCAGCCGCCGACTAGCGGGAGACGCAGATACGCAGTATTTT. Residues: CASSRRLAGDADTQYF.

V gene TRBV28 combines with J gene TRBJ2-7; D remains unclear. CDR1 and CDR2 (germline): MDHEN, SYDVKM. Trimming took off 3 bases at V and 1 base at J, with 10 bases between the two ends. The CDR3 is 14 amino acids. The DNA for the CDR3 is TGTGCCAGCAGTTTTACTGGCGGTTCCTACGAGCAGTACTTC. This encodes CASSFTGGSYEQYF.

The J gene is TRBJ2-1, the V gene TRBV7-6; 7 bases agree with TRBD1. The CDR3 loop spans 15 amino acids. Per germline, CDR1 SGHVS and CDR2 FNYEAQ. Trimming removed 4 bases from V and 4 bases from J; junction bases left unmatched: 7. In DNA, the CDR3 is TGTGCCAGCAGCTCAATGACAGGGATTTACAATGAGCAGTTCTTC. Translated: CASSSMTGIYNEQFF.

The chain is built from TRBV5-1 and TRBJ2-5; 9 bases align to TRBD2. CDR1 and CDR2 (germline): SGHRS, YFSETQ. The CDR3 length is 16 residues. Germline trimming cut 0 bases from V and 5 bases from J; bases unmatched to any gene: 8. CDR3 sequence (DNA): TGCGCCAGCAGCTTGGCGCTAGCGGGGATGGGGGAGACCCAGTACTTC. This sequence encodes CASSLALAGMGETQYF.

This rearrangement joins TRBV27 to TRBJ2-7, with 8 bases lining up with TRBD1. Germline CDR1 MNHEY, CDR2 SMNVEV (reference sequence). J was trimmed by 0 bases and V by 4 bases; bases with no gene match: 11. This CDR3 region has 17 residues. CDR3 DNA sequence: TGTGCCAGCAGTTCAGCCCCGACAGGGGCCTTCTCCTACGAGCAGTACTTC. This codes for CASSSAPTGAFSYEQYF.

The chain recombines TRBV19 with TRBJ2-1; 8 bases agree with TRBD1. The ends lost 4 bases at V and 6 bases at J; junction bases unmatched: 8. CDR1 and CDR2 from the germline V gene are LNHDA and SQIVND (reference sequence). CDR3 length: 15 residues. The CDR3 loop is CASSTRTGKGNEQFF. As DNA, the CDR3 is TGTGCCAGTAGTACCCGGACAGGGAAAGGCAATGAGCAGTTCTTC.